This T cell receptor (beta chain) appears in the sequencing data of a study of PD-1 blockade in classical Hodgkin lymphoma. Overall study: Each patient was given nivolumab 3 mg/kg through a vein every 2 weeks.

This table comes from immunoSEQ multiplex PCR, and its TCRdb copy is limited to in-frame clones, with some not included. The sample consists of about 27,000 clones, 88% of them appearing once. Losses at the gene ends were 2 bases for V and 7 bases for J; bases not matched to a gene: 8. The CDR3 runs to 15 residues. CDR1 is MDHEN and CDR2 is SYDVKM in the germline V gene. All the patients suffered relapse after autologous stem cell transplantation, and brentuximab vedotin exposure differed. Thawed PBMCs were the source of CD8+ T cells, obtained through magnetic negative selection. Patients showed best responses of complete response, partial response or progressive disease. As regards this clone: No antigen is known for it.

General study results and limits: Reports indicated that newly diagnosed patients had lower baseline TCR diversity than healthy donors did.

This TCR came from a human donor with classical Hodgkin lymphoma. The sequences come from CD8+ T cells from blood, collected at baseline. This sequence joins TRBV28 and TRBJ2-1, with 7 nucleotides matching TRBD2. This CDR3 reads CASSLLASGINEQFF. CDR3 sequence (DNA): TGTGCCAGCAGTTTACTGGCTAGCGGCATAAATGAGCAGTTCTTC.